This T cell receptor (beta chain) was retrieved from a study of T cells after yellow fever vaccination. Study details: Each low-cell-number fraction was prepared by means of SMART-Seq v4 Ultra Low Input.

In this sample, this clonotype turned up a few times. The antigen is unknown. The CDR3 totals 15 residues. Germline values: CDR1 MNHEY, CDR2 SVGAGI. The germline V and J ends were trimmed by 4 bases and 4 bases, with 14 bases remaining between them. Whole-study findings and limits: Clonotype sharing between CD4 and CD8 compartments was small.

The 5'RACE template-switching step produced TCR cDNA and added a universal primer site and UMIs. TCRdb re-called the 5' RACE reads with MiXCR, one entry per CDR3 protein. There are about 74,000 distinct CDR3 sequences in the sample; approximately 6.9% occur only once, and about 33% lies in the top ten. V is TRBV6-5 and J is TRBJ1-3; D not certain. The receptor's source is a man aged 18 to 29 who received the YFV17D yellow fever vaccine. Sequencing used CD8+ T cells sorted from PBMCs, obtained less than 6 days after the first yellow fever vaccination. The CDR3 DNA follows: TGTGCCAGCAGTTCGAGTCGGTCGGGAGGAAACACCATATATTTT. Translation: CASSSSRSGGNTIYF.